This record covers a single T cell receptor (beta chain). Its antigen remains unidentified. Base qualities are not at hand, and no much larger clone is one base apart. At one collaborating source in Seattle, patients were enrolled during active infection and were followed longitudinally through the course of disease. Collaborating institutions collected whole blood in K2EDTA tubes following their own protocols. For TCRbeta analysis, collaborators shipped samples in one of three forms: frozen whole blood, isolated PBMCs, or DNA extracted from either of those sample types. TCRbeta CDR3 regions were amplified from genomic DNA by means of the immunoSEQ Assay, a bias-controlled multiplex PCR. The paper's processing steps were these. The number of nucleated cells in each sample was estimated from the amplification of reference gene primers within the assay. To quantify the absolute abundance of each unique TCRbeta CDR3 rearrangement, sequence reads were collapsed and filtered. For each sample, productive Simpson clonality was calculated as the square root of Simpson's diversity index over productive rearrangements. TCRdb holds this immuneACCESS table with in-frame rearrangements only. Some clones are missing; in checked studies, unresolved V genes explain under half, and the rest has no known cause. D and trimming come from the DNA, and the V and J calls and clone size come from that table. In all, the sample holds approximately 530,000 clones, and roughly 91% of those were seen once. Roughly 8% of the sample belongs to the ten largest clones.

These data are taken from a study of blood T cell repertoires in COVID-19 (dated by TCRdb to the early 2020s). Context from the whole study: The collaborator samples originated in the United States, Italy and Spain and spanned the acute and convalescent phases of COVID-19. Where available, HLA class I and class II types were obtained from metadata supplied by the sample provider rather than from assay-based typing. The prospective study material was composed of cDNA or gDNA derived from T cells, B-cell-depleted T cells, or PBMCs. A de-identified subject ID, COVID-19 status, age in years and sex were almost always included in the sample metadata. Deeply sampled blood TCRbeta repertoires from subjects exposed to, actively infected with, or recovered from COVID-19 were included in the dataset. Samples were obtained from the ongoing ImmuneRACE study (first 160 participants) and from 1,000 to 1,500 subjects provided by 6 global collaborators. The repertoires were made available in a free public database intended to serve as a resource for research on the immune response to SARS-CoV-2. Overall results and qualifications from the work: The amount of clinical and demographic metadata varied by source and participant and was provided uncurated.

Trimmed from V: 7 bases; trimmed from J: 7 bases; junction bases lacking a gene match: 1. Looking up the germline V gene yields CDR1 WSHSY and CDR2 SAAADI. Including the terminal cysteine and phenylalanine, the CDR3 comprises 12 residues. Just CDR3 DNA is preserved here, 36 bases in frame from base 1. The receptor was derived from a woman aged 45 to 65 with COVID-19, enrolled during active disease. The chain links TRBV10-2 with TRBJ1-4; the junction holds 9 bases that match TRBD1. Sequencing was carried out using peripheral blood. The sequenced DNA is TGCGCCAGCACGACAGGGGGTGAAAAACTGTTTTTT. Translation gives CASTTGGEKLFF.